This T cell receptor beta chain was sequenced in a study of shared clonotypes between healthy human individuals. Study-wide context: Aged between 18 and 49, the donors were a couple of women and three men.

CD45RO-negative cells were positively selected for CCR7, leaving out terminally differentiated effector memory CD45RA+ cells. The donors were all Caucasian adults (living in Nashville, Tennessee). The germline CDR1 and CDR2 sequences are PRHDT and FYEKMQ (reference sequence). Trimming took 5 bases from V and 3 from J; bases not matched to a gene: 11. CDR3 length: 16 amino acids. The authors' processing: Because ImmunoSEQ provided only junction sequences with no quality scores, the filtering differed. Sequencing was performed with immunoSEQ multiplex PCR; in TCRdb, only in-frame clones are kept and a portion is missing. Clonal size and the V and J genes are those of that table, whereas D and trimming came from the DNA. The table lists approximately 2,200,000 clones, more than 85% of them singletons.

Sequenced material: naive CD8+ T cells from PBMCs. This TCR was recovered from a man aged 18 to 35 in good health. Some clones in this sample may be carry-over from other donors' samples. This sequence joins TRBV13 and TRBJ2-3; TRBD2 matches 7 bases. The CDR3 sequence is CASSPRESAVTDTQYF. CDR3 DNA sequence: TGTGCCAGCAGCCCGCGGGAGAGTGCGGTGACAGATACGCAGTATTTT.